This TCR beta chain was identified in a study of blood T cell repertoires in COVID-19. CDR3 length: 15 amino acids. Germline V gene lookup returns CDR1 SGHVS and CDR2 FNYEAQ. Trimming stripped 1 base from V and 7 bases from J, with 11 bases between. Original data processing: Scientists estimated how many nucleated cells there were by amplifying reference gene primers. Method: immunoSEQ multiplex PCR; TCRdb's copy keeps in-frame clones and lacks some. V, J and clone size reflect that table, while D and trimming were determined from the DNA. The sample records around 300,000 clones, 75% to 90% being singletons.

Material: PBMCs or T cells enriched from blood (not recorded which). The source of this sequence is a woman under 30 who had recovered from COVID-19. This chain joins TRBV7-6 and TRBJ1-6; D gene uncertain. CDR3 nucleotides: TGTGCCAGCAGCTTAGGGACGGGAGCCAATTCACCCCTCCACTTT. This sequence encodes CASSLGTGANSPLHF.